This is a list of T cell receptor beta chains from one sample in a study of blood T cell repertoires in COVID-19. Produced via immunoSEQ multiplex PCR; TCRdb's table is partial and in-frame only. The table records 250,000 to 350,000 clones, around 87% of them present only once. The sequenced sample was peripheral blood. Receptors were obtained from a woman in her forties or fifties who had recovered from COVID-19. CDR3s include the opening cysteine and the closing phenylalanine or tryptophan. The D gene is left open where the match is weak. Size tells how often a clone was seen (once, few, many) or the class of an expanded clone, and some rows leave it out.

TRBV5-1,-,-,TRBJ1-5,16,TGCGCCAGCAGCTTGGGACAGGCGAGTATCCCTCAGCCCCAGCATTTT,CASSLGQASIPQPQHF
TRBV19,-,-,TRBJ1-2,12,TGTGCCAGTACCCTTGCGGGGTATGGCTACACCTTC,CASTLAGYGYTF
TRBV30,-,-,TRBJ1-1,12,TGTGCCTGGAACAGGCTGAACACTGAAGCTTTCTTT,CAWNRLNTEAFF
TRBV6-5,TRBD2,-,TRBJ2-1,14,TGTGCCAGCAGCCCGGGACTAGCCTCCCAGGAGCAGTTCTTC,CASSPGLASQEQFF
TRBV28,TRBD1,once,TRBJ1-5,16,TGTGCCACCGAAGGACAGGGAGGATTAGCTAATCAGCCCCAGCATTTT,CATEGQGGLANQPQHF
TRBV27,-,once,TRBJ1-4,15,TGTGCCAGCAGTTTGGCGCAGGGTTTAGGTGAAAAACTGTTTTTT,CASSLAQGLGEKLFF
TRBV29-1,-,-,TRBJ2-3,18,TGCAGCGTTGAAGATTCCGGCGACCCGGCAGGGCCCACAGATACGCAGTATTTT,CSVEDSGDPAGPTDTQYF
TRBV3-1/TRBV3-2,-,-,TRBJ2-1,16,TGTGCCAGCAGCCGTTCAGGAGGGAGCGGTTTCTATGAGCAGTTCTTC,CASSRSGGSGFYEQFF
TRBV9,TRBD2,-,TRBJ2-5,15,TGTGCCAGCAGCCCCACCGGGACTAGCGAGGAGACCCAGTACTTC,CASSPTGTSEETQYF
TRBV4-1,-,-,TRBJ1-2,17,TGCGCCAGCAGCCAAGTCTTAATGGGGCTGGCCAGGGATGGCTACACCTTC,CASSQVLMGLARDGYTF
TRBV19,TRBD1,-,TRBJ2-5,14,TGTGCCAGTAGTATCAGGGGGCCACAAGAGACCCAGTACTTC,CASSIRGPQETQYF
TRBV19,TRBD1,once,TRBJ1-5,14,TGTGCCAGTAGTAGGGACAGTTCCAATCAGCCCCAGCATTTT,CASSRDSSNQPQHF
TRBV11-2,-,-,TRBJ1-3,17,TGTGCCAGCAGCTTAAGGCCGGGGTTAGTCTCTGGAAACACCATATATTTT,CASSLRPGLVSGNTIYF
TRBV4-3,-,-,TRBJ2-6,16,TGCGCCAGCAGCCAACAGACAGGCTCTGGGGCCAACGTCCTGACTTTC,CASSQQTGSGANVLTF
TRBV7-9,-,-,TRBJ2-7,18,TGTGCCAGCAGCTTGCCTACCCGCGTGGGGGGGGCTTCCTACGAGCAGTACTTC,CASSLPTRVGGASYEQYF
TRBV6-5,-,-,TRBJ2-3,15,TGTGCCAGCAGTGACTCCCCCGCAGGGGTAGATACGCAGTATTTT,CASSDSPAGVDTQYF
TRBV5-6,-,-,TRBJ2-7,14,TGTGCCAGCAGCTTGGGTCCAAAAACCTACGAGCAGTACTTC,CASSLGPKTYEQYF
TRBV6-6,-,-,TRBJ1-2,13,TGTGCCAGCGGGGGCAGCTCTAACTATGGCTACACCTTC,CASGGSSNYGYTF
TRBV6-5,-,-,TRBJ1-3,14,TGTGCCAGCAGCCCCGGCACACTAGGAAACACCATATATTTT,CASSPGTLGNTIYF
TRBV7-9,TRBD2,-,TRBJ2-1,16,TGTGCCAGCAGCTCAAAGACTAGCGGGAGTCTGGATGAGCAGTTCTTC,CASSSKTSGSLDEQFF
TRBV6-4,TRBD2,-,TRBJ2-3,15,TGTGCCAGCAGTCCCACGGGACTAGCGGCAGATACGCAGTATTTT,CASSPTGLAADTQYF
TRBV20-1,TRBD2,-,TRBJ2-1,11,TGCAGTGCTAGGCAGGACTACCGGGAGGTCTTC,CSARQDYREVF
TRBV21-1,-,-,TRBJ2-1,11,TGTGCCAGCAATTCTGAGTTTTTGTGGTTCTTC,CASNSEFLWFF
TRBV13,TRBD2,-,TRBJ2-1,15,TGTGCCAGCAGCGTCCGCGGGAGCTCCTACAATGAGCAGTTCTTC,CASSVRGSSYNEQFF
TRBV7-2,TRBD1,-,TRBJ1-2,14,TGTGCCAGCAGCCCTCAGGGGGTTAACTATGGCTACACCTTC,CASSPQGVNYGYTF
TRBV5-1,-,once,TRBJ1-6,16,TGCGCCAGCAGCTTGGCCGGGGGTGATGGGAATTCACCCCTCCACTTT,CASSLAGGDGNSPLHF
TRBV6-4,TRBD2,-,TRBJ2-3,14,TGTGCCAGCAGTGATTCTAGCGGGGGAGATACGCAGTATTTT,CASSDSSGGDTQYF
TRBV7-2,-,-,TRBJ1-5,15,TGTGCCAGCAGCTTAGAACAGGTTAGCAATCAGCCCCAGCATTTT,CASSLEQVSNQPQHF
TRBV11-2,TRBD1,-,TRBJ1-1,12,TGTGCCAGCAACCAGGGGGGAACTGAAGCTTTCTTT,CASNQGGTEAFF
TRBV7-2,TRBD1,few,TRBJ2-7,16,TGTGCCAGCAGCACTATGACTGGGACAGGGCCTGGGGAGCAGTACTTC,CASSTMTGTGPGEQYF
TRBV4-1,-,-,TRBJ1-1,14,TGCGCCAGCAGCCAGGTACTCATGAACACTGAAGCTTTCTTT,CASSQVLMNTEAFF
TRBV3-1/TRBV3-2,TRBD2,-,TRBJ2-7,21,TGTGCCAGCAGCCAAGCTCTTCCGGGACTAGCGGGTTCAATACCCTCCTACGAGCAGTACTTC,CASSQALPGLAGSIPSYEQYF
TRBV3-1/TRBV3-2,-,many,TRBJ1-6,12,TGTGCCAGCGGGGACTACACTTCACCCCTCCACTTT,CASGDYTSPLHF
TRBV19,-,-,TRBJ1-5,15,TGTGCCAGTAGTATAGCGGCCAGGGCAAATCAGCCCCAGCATTTT,CASSIAARANQPQHF
TRBV7-9,TRBD1,few,TRBJ1-2,13,TGTGCCACCCGAGGGAGACAGGGTTATGGCTACACCTTC,CATRGRQGYGYTF
TRBV5-1,-,-,TRBJ1-3,16,TGCGCCAGCAGCTTGGTTTTGAGTACTTCTGGAAACACCATATATTTT,CASSLVLSTSGNTIYF
TRBV10-3,-,once,TRBJ1-4,15,TGTGCCATCAGTGGAAACAGGGCCTGGGGTGAAAAACTGTTTTTT,CAISGNRAWGEKLFF
TRBV7-2,TRBD1,-,TRBJ2-7,14,TGTGCCAGCAGCTCCGGGACAGGGGTCGGCGAGCAGTACTTC,CASSSGTGVGEQYF
TRBV14,TRBD1,-,TRBJ2-2,17,TGTGCCAGCAGCCCAAGCATACAGGGGGCTTTCACCGGGGAGCTGTTTTTT,CASSPSIQGAFTGELFF
TRBV11-2,TRBD2,-,TRBJ2-1,15,TGTGCCAGCAGCCCCGGACTAGCGGTATACAATGAGCAGTTCTTC,CASSPGLAVYNEQFF
TRBV27,-,once,TRBJ2-3,16,TGTGCCAGCAGTTTGGTTAGCGGAGGTAGCACAGATACGCAGTATTTT,CASSLVSGGSTDTQYF
TRBV5-5,TRBD1,-,TRBJ1-1,15,TGTGCCAGCAGCTTCAGTTGGACAGGGGGCACTGAAGCTTTCTTT,CASSFSWTGGTEAFF
TRBV10-1,TRBD1,-,TRBJ1-1,17,TGCGCCAGCAGTGAGGTTGGGCCGGGACAGCTGAACACTGAAGCTTTCTTT,CASSEVGPGQLNTEAFF
TRBV9,-,once,TRBJ1-3,15,TGTGCCAGCAGTCGACAGGCAGACTCTGGAAACACCATATATTTT,CASSRQADSGNTIYF
TRBV7-2,-,-,TRBJ1-1,16,TGTGCCAGCAGCTTAGGGACGGAGGGGCCTAAAACTGAAGCTTTCTTT,CASSLGTEGPKTEAFF
TRBV4-3,-,-,TRBJ2-1,16,TGCGCCAGCAGCCAAGATAGCGGTGTAAAAAACAATGAGCAGTTCTTC,CASSQDSGVKNNEQFF
TRBV4-3,-,-,TRBJ2-6,17,TGCGCCAGCAGCCAAGACCTTCAGGGGAGTGGGGCCAACGTCCTGACTTTC,CASSQDLQGSGANVLTF
TRBV5-6,-,once,TRBJ2-3,14,TGTGCCAGCAGCTTGGAGCGAAGCACAGATACGCAGTATTTT,CASSLERSTDTQYF
TRBV2,-,-,TRBJ2-1,14,TGTGCCAGCAGCCCGGGAGTAGGCTACAATGAGCAGTTCTTC,CASSPGVGYNEQFF
TRBV2,-,-,TRBJ1-1,13,TGTGCCCTTGGGGCCGGGTTGAACACTGAAGCTTTCTTT,CALGAGLNTEAFF
TRBV28,TRBD1,-,TRBJ1-6,14,TGTGCCATCACTGACAGGGGATTTAATTCACCCCTCCACTTT,CAITDRGFNSPLHF
TRBV11-2,TRBD1,-,TRBJ1-3,15,TGTGCCAGCAGCTCCAGTGGGACAGCTGGAAACACCATATATTTT,CASSSSGTAGNTIYF
TRBV28,-,-,TRBJ2-1,13,TGTGCCATCGACAAGGGAGAGAGGAATGAGCAGTTCTTC,CAIDKGERNEQFF
TRBV3-1/TRBV3-2,-,once,TRBJ2-3,12,TGTGCCAGCAGCCCTAGCACAGATACGCAGTATTTT,CASSPSTDTQYF
TRBV4-1,-,-,TRBJ2-1,15,TGCGCCAGCAGCCAACTTCTAACAGGCTACAATGAGCAGTTCTTC,CASSQLLTGYNEQFF
TRBV7-8,-,-,TRBJ2-7,15,TGTGCCAGCAGCTTAGTCACAGGTTACTCCTACGAGCAGTACTTC,CASSLVTGYSYEQYF
TRBV28,-,-,TRBJ1-1,14,TGTGCCAGCAGTTTATGGCAGGGTAGCACTGAAGCTTTCTTT,CASSLWQGSTEAFF
TRBV11-1,-,-,TRBJ1-1,16,TGTGCCAGCAGCTTAGTCGGGGGGCAACGTCCGGCTGAAGCTTTCTTT,CASSLVGGQRPAEAFF
TRBV6-2/TRBV6-3,-,-,TRBJ2-5,14,TGTGCCAGCAGTTACGGGGGGATCCTCGAGACCCAGTACTTC,CASSYGGILETQYF
TRBV7-8,TRBD1,-,TRBJ1-4,14,TGTGCCAGCAGCTTATTTTGGGACAGTGAAAAACTGTTTTTT,CASSLFWDSEKLFF